In its sample, the clone carrying this T cell receptor beta chain was seen a few times. Antigen: not known. This could be a read error, since a much larger clone is one nucleotide away. RNA was extracted from bulk tissue without any cell sorting. The normal lung tissue was taken more than 3 cm from the tumor edge. Newly diagnosed lung cancer patients had thoracic surgery in China, August–late 2014, without prior chemotherapy. Three rounds of nested PCR, following a modified ARM-PCR protocol, produced the TCRbeta library. A single record per CDR3 protein comes from TCRdb applying MiXCR to the multiplex PCR reads. The profile shows about 98,000 distinct CDR3 sequences, more than 80% of them singletons. Trimming cost V 4 bases and J 4 bases, with 13 bases left between them. CDR3 length: 13 residues. Germline loops: CDR1 GTSNPN, CDR2 SVGIG (reference sequence). This sample is drawn from a study of tumor and adjacent non-tumor tissue in lung cancer. General study results and limits: Shorter survival was associated with higher TCR diversity in tumors.

The sample was distant non-tumor lung tissue. This sequence was found in a man aged 60 to 69 with small cell lung cancer. The chain has TRBV30 and TRBJ2-5, with a possible D match to TRBD2 (6 bases). This chain's CDR3 is CAWKGRGGETQYF. The CDR3, as DNA: TGTGCCTGGAAGGGAAGGGGAGGAGAGACCCAGTACTTC.